Presented here are 17 T cell receptor beta chains from one specimen sequenced in a study of T cell responses to AZD1222 COVID-19 vaccine. Method: immunoSEQ multiplex PCR; TCRdb's copy keeps in-frame clones and lacks some. The repertoire has roughly 110,000 clones, about 80% of them found once; the top ten carry around 9.9%. This material consisted of peripheral blood, taken on day 0 of AZD1222 vaccination. Every receptor here comes from an adult in good health.

The rearrangement links TRBV5-5 to TRBJ1-5; 7 positions match TRBD1. CDR1 and CDR2 from the germline V gene are SGHKS and YYEKEE (reference sequence). The junction had 6 bases not matched to a gene; V was cut back by 4 bases and J by 2 bases. This CDR3 comprises 15 residues. The CDR3 is CASSPRGWGNQPQHF. For the CDR3, the DNA is TGTGCCAGCAGCCCCAGGGGGTGGGGCAATCAGCCCCAGCATTTT.

The chain is built from TRBV11-2 and TRBJ2-7; D is unclear. There are 15 residues in the CDR3. CDR1 and CDR2 (germline): SGHAT, FQNNGV. V lost 5 bases and J lost 0, with 14 bases in between. This chain's CDR3 is CASSPIPGSSYEQYF. The CDR3 DNA sequence: TGTGCCAGCAGCCCCATACCGGGCTCCTCCTACGAGCAGTACTTC.

The chain links TRBV6-5 to TRBJ1-5, with 10 bases fitting TRBD1. This CDR3 is built from 15 residues. V lost 6 bases, J lost 6 bases, and 8 bases stayed unmatched. In germline, CDR1 is MNHEY, CDR2 SVGAGI. The CDR3 spells CASSPIGDRGQPQHF. CDR3 DNA: TGTGCCAGCAGCCCCATTGGGGACAGGGGTCAGCCCCAGCATTTT.

The V and J genes are TRBV21-1 and TRBJ2-2; TRBD2, the table's D call, lacks a check against the DNA. TRBV21-1 corresponds to a pseudogene. The length of the CDR3 is 19 residues. This CDR3 reads CASSKALCSGGEGSGELFF. CDR3 nucleotides: TGTGCCAGCAGCAAAGCGCTGTGTAGCGGGGGCGAGGGTTCCGGGGAGCTGTTTTTT.

The genes are TRBV4-1 and TRBJ2-1, with D unclear. The V gene's germline CDR1 is MGHRA and CDR2 YSYEKL. V lost 6 bases to trimming and J lost 0 bases, with 15 bases between them. The CDR3 is 16 residues long. CDR3 bases: TGCGCCAGCAGGCTTACGGAAAGAGTCTCCTACAATGAGCAGTTCTTC. Protein: CASRLTERVSYNEQFF.

In its sample, this clone was seen a few times. The chain employs TRBV11-2 and TRBJ2-3, with 10 bases identical to TRBD2. Germline V CDR1 and CDR2: SGHAT, FQNNGV. Trimming removed 5 bases from V and 6 bases from J; junction bases left unmatched: 20. The CDR3 covers 19 residues. The CDR3 DNA sequence: TGTGCCAGCAGCCCTTTCCCCTTAGCGGGAGGACCGTGGGGGGATACGCAGTATTTT. It encodes CASSPFPLAGGPWGDTQYF.

The chain uses TRBV10-3 and TRBJ2-2; 10 nucleotides agree with TRBD2. Losses at the gene ends were 11 bases for V and 3 bases for J; bases not matched to a gene: 9. Germline V CDR1 and CDR2: ENHRY, SYGVKD. The CDR3 loop spans 15 amino acids. The CDR3 region is CASNLAGAYTGELFF. As DNA, the CDR3 is TGTGCCTCGAACCTAGCGGGGGCTTACACCGGGGAGCTGTTTTTT.

Only one count was recorded for this clone. The V gene is TRBV6-5, the J gene TRBJ2-1; TRBD1 is a possible D gene (5 bases). CDR1 is MNHEY and CDR2 is SVGAGI in the germline V gene. This CDR3 is built from 14 residues. V was pared by 4 bases and J by 6 bases, with 13 bases between. The CDR3 is CASSSDRARNEQFF. CDR3 nucleotides: TGTGCCAGCAGTTCAGACAGAGCCCGCAATGAGCAGTTCTTC.

The chain is built from TRBV30 and TRBJ1-3, with D maybe TRBD1 (5 bases). Looked up from germline, CDR1 is GTSNPN and CDR2 is SVGIG (reference sequence). Trimming left V 2 bases short and J 1 base short, with 15 bases between. The CDR3 runs 16 residues. CDR3 coding DNA: TGTGCCTGGAGTCCCGGGGACGGGAGATCTGGAAACACCATATATTTT. It encodes CAWSPGDGRSGNTIYF.

The J gene is TRBJ1-1, the V gene TRBV6-5; 7 bases are shared with TRBD1. The trim removed 0 bases at V and 8 bases at J, leaving 6 bases unmatched. The CDR3 covers 14 residues. Germline CDR1 reads MNHEY; CDR2 reads SVGAGI. DNA of the CDR3: TGTGCCAGCAGTTACTCAACCCTAGGGGGCGAAGCTTTCTTT. It encodes CASSYSTLGGEAFF.

The chain combines TRBV9 with TRBJ1-2; the match to TRBD1 covers 8 bases. The V segment lost 5 bases and the J segment 4 bases; nucleotides outside the gene matches: 7. Per germline, CDR1 SGDLS and CDR2 YYNGEE. This CDR3 contains 14 residues. DNA for the CDR3: TGTGCCAGCAGGCCGGACAGGGCCGGCTATGGCTACACCTTC. It specifies CASRPDRAGYGYTF.

The chain employs TRBV15 and TRBJ2-7, with D possibly TRBD1 on 6 matching bases. Per germline, CDR1 LNHNV and CDR2 YYDKDF (reference sequence). The CDR3 is 13 amino acids. The V end lost 6 bases, the J end lost 2 bases, and 11 bases lay between the germline ends. This CDR3 reads CATRGQSTYEQYF. For the CDR3, the DNA is TGTGCCACCAGAGGACAGTCGACCTACGAGCAGTACTTC.

This clone appeared a few times. V usage is TRBV19 and J usage is TRBJ1-5; 9 positions match TRBD1. The CDR3 covers 15 residues. The germline gives CDR1 LNHDA, CDR2 SQIVND (reference sequence). V shed 5 bases and J 6 bases; nucleotides not matched to a gene: 8. The CDR3 loop reads CASSGGTGLGQPQHF. The CDR3 DNA reads as TGTGCCAGTAGTGGGGGGACAGGGCTCGGTCAGCCCCAGCATTTT.

The chain joins TRBV12-3 or TRBV12-4 to TRBJ1-3; D remains unclear. The V end lost 1 base, the J end lost 5 bases, and 3 bases lay between the germline ends. The CDR3 runs to 12 residues. CDR3 amino acids: CASSLVRNTIYF. The CDR3, as DNA: TGTGCCAGCAGTTTAGTCCGAAACACCATATATTTT.

This chain joins TRBV19 and TRBJ2-5; possible D gene TRBD2, 5 bases. V shed 5 bases and J shed 5 bases, with 12 bases lying between them. Germline CDR1 is LNHDA and CDR2 is SQIVND (reference sequence). The CDR3 totals 13 residues. Here the CDR3 DNA reads TGTGCCAGTAGTCGGGGTTGGGAGGAGACCCAGTACTTC. It yields the protein CASSRGWEETQYF.

This clone was observed a single time. The CDR3 loop reads CASSAGRGLDQPQHF. CDR3 sequence (DNA): TGTGCCAGCAGCGCCGGGAGGGGGCTCGACCAGCCCCAGCATTTT. The rearrangement links TRBV7-9 to TRBJ1-5; 7 bases agree with TRBD1. The CDR3 spans 15 residues. Germline-derived CDR1 and CDR2 are SEHNR and FQNEAQ (reference sequence). With V trimmed by 5 bases and J by 7 bases, 11 bases remained unmatched.

The J gene is TRBJ1-5, the V gene TRBV7-8, with a possible D match to TRBD1 (5 bases). Germline V CDR1 and CDR2: SGHVS, FQNEAQ. This CDR3 has 14 residues. Trimming removed 3 bases from V and 2 bases from J, with 8 bases in between. The CDR3 DNA is TGTGCCAGCAGCTTCTTAGGGGGCAATCAGCCCCAGCATTTT. The encoded protein is CASSFLGGNQPQHF. Full variable domain (rest looked up from reference TRBV7-8 and TRBJ1-5): GAGVSQSPRYKVAKRGQDVALRCDPISGHVSLFWYQQALGQGPEFLTYFQNEAQLDKSGLPSDRFFAERPEGSVSTLKIQRTQQEDSAVYLCASSFLGGNQPQHFGDGTRLSIL.